The sequence of this TCR beta chain was determined in a study of cytomegalovirus exposure and HLA in healthy donors. Vbeta (60) and Jbeta (13) primers were used in the PCR. TCRdb's table, derived via immunoSEQ multiplex PCR, lists solely in-frame clones and lacks some. This table has 100,000 to 150,000 clones, more than 60% appearing once. This clone was seen a handful of times. The target antigen is unknown. Study-wide results and caveats: TCR beta V segments were, for the most part, productive about 87% or about 30% of the time in an earlier analysis. Listed as cytomegalovirus-associated were around 160 TCR beta chains. Most TCR sequences were seen very rarely across donors, but some public TCRs occurred in many.

Trimming removed 2 bases from V and 5 bases from J; junction bases left unmatched: 19. CDR1 is SGHRS, CDR2 YFSETQ, per germline. The CDR3 is 20 amino acids. This TCR was recovered from a middle-aged woman in good health and CMV-seropositive. The sample was PBMCs. The chain uses TRBV5-1 and TRBJ1-1, with 12 bases identical to TRBD1. CDR3 DNA sequence: TGCGCCAGCAGCTTAAACCCGGTCGGGACAGGGGGCAGGGAGAAAACTGAAGCTTTCTTT. Translated, it gives CASSLNPVGTGGREKTEAFF. The full variable domain, completed using reference TRBV5-1 and TRBJ1-1, is KAGVTQTPRYLIKTRGQQVTLSCSPISGHRSVSWYQQTPGQGLQFLFEYFSETQRNKGNFPGRFSGRQFSNSRSEMNVSTLELGDSALYLCASSLNPVGTGGREKTEAFFGQGTRLTVV.